The rows below give T cell receptor beta chains drawn from one sample of a study of Graves' ophthalmopathy and Graves' hyperthyroidism. TCRdb re-called the multiplex PCR reads with MiXCR, one entry per CDR3 protein. The table includes approximately 540,000 distinct CDR3 sequences, about 35% detected once. The sequenced material came from peripheral blood or thyroid tissue (not recorded which). The receptors were gathered from an adult man with Graves' hyperthyroidism. Each CDR3 is given with its conserved first and last residue.

V gene | CDR3 length | CDR3 protein
TRBV3-1 | 15 | CASSQDGTSGATQYF
TRBV7-9 | 15 | CASSSRLAGPYGQYF
TRBV29-1 | 14 | CSVGGRSGNTEAFF
TRBV2 | 14 | CASNRTGPSYGYTF
TRBV2 | 13 | CASSEGAVYEQYF
TRBV7-8 | 20 | CASSLVSGRGGGLNTGELYF
TRBV29-1 | 21 | CSVYDRGRANVLTFGAGGYTF
TRBV6-5 | 13 | CASRPDRSQPQHF
TRBV12-3/TRBV12-4 | 13 | CASSLSGGNTIYF
TRBV29-1 | 13 | CSVGIGAGGELFF
TRBV5-1 | 15 | CASSIRTGELYGYTF
TRBV3-1 | 19 | CASSQEKLAGGPRGETQYF
TRBV12-3/TRBV12-4 | 15 | CASSFFSSSNQPQHF
TRBV27 | 13 | CASSKAGNYEQYF
TRBV20-1 | 15 | CSARESGRGNQPQHF
TRBV2 | 15 | CASRFGTGVGQPQHF
TRBV25-1 | 15 | CASSLQSYSNQPQHF